This T cell receptor beta chain was found in a study of CD8 T cells in Susac syndrome. In blood CD8+ and CD4+ T cells, TCR beta underwent sequencing. Healthy donors matched for age and sex were used as controls. The CDR3 totals 14 residues. The germline V gene encodes CDR1 KGHSH and CDR2 LQKENI. V dropped 2 bases and J dropped 2 bases, with 7 bases sitting between them. The authors reverse transcribed roughly 0.5 to 1 ug RNA with random hexamers. Coverage of TCR beta CDR3 amplification by immunoSEQ multiplex PCR extended to 54 Vbeta and 13 Jbeta. Each CDR3 protein is one row after TCRdb ran MiXCR on the immunoSEQ multiplex PCR reads. The data show fewer than 200,000 distinct CDR3 sequences, approximately 94% seen once.

The TCR comes from a human donor in good health. The source material was CD4+ T cells from PBMCs. The V gene is TRBV18, the J gene TRBJ1-5, with no clear D. The CDR3 loop reads CASSPTDGNQPQHF. In nucleotides, the CDR3 is TGTGCCAGCTCACCAACGGACGGCAATCAGCCCCAGCATTTT.